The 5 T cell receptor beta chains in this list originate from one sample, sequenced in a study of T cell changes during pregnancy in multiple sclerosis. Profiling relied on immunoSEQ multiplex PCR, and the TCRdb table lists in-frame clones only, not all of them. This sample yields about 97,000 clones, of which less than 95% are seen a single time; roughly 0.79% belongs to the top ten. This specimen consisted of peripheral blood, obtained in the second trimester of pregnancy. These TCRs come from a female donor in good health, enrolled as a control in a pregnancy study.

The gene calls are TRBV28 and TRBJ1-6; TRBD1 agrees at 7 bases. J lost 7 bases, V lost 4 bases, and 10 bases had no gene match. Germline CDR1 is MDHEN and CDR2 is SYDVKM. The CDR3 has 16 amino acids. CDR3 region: CASSSPGGQKNSPLHF. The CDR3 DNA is TGTGCCAGCAGTTCCCCAGGGGGACAGAAAAATTCACCCCTCCACTTT.

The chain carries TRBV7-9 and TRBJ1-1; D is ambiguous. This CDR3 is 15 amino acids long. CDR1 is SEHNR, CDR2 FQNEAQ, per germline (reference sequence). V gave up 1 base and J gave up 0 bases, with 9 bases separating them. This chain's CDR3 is CASSLDKLMNTEAFF. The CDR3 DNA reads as TGTGCCAGCAGCTTAGATAAATTAATGAACACTGAAGCTTTCTTT. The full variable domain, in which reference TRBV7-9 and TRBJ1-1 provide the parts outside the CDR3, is DTGVSQNPRHKITKRGQNVTFRCDPISEHNRLYWYRQTLGQGPEFLTYFQNEAQLEKSRLLSDRFSAERPKGSFSTLEIQRTEQGDSAMYLCASSLDKLMNTEAFFGQGTRLTVV.

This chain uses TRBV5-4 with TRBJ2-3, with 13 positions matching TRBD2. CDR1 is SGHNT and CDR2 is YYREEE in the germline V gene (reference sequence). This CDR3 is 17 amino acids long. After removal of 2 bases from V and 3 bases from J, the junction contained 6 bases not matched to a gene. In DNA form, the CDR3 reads TGTGCCAGCAGCTTACTAGCGGGGGGGCCGTGGACAGATACGCAGTATTTT. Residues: CASSLLAGGPWTDTQYF.

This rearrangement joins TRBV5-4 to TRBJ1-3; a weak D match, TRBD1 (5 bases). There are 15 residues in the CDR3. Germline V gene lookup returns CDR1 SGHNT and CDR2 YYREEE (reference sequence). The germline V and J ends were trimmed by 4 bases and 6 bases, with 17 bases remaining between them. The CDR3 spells CASSPPGGMENTIYF. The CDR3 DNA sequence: TGTGCCAGCAGCCCCCCGGGGGGGATGGAAAACACCATATATTTT.

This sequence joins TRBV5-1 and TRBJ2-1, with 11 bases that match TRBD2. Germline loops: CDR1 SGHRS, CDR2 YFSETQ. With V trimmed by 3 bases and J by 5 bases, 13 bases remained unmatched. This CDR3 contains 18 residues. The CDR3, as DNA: TGCGCCAGCAGCTCCCATAAAGTAGCGGGAGGGGTCGACAATGAGCAGTTCTTC. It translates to CASSSHKVAGGVDNEQFF.